This T cell receptor beta chain was documented in a study of identical twins. This CDR3 has 13 residues. The germline V gene encodes CDR1 MNHNS and CDR2 SASEGT. Trimming removed 7 bases at V and 0 bases at J, with 9 bases between. Turning to this clonotype: Its specificity is not known.

TCRdb passed the 5' RACE reads through MiXCR, listing each CDR3 protein once. The data contain approximately 500,000 distinct CDR3 sequences, roughly 26% of them singletons. Points from the study as a whole: It was out-of-frame TCR alpha sharing in monozygotic twins that models underestimated.

Another study also made use of these data, one on T cells expressing NK-cell markers. That report notes: According to the study, TCR beta repertoires originated from sorted CD3+CD56+NKG2C+, CD3+CD56+NKG2C- and CD3+CD56-NKG2C+ T cells. The eight sequenced donors comprised seven who were HCMV-seropositive and one who was seronegative.

This chain uses TRBV6-1 with TRBJ1-1; the D is unclear. What was sequenced was CD4+ T cells sorted from blood. The receptor was isolated from a woman younger than 35 in good health. The CDR3 region has the DNA TGTGCCAGCATTGGGTTTTTGAACACTGAAGCTTTCTTT. This encodes CASIGFLNTEAFF.